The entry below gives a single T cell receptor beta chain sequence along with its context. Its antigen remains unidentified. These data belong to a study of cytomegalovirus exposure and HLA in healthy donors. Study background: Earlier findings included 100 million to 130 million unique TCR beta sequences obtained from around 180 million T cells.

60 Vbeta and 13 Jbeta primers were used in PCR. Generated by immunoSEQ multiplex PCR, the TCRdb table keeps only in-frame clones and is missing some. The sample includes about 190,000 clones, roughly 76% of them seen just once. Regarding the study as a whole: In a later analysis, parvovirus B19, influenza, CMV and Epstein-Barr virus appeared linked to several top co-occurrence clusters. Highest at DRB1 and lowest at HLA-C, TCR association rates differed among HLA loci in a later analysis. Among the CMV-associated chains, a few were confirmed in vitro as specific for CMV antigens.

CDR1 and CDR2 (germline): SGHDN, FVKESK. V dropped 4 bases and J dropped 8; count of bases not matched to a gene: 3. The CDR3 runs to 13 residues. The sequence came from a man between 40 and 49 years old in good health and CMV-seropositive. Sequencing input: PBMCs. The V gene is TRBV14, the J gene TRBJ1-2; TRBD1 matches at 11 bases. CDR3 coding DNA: TGTGCCAGCAGCCCCCGGGACAGGGGGGGCTACACCTTC. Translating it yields CASSPRDRGGYTF. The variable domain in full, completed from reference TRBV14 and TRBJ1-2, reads EAGVTQFPSHSVIEKGQTVTLRCDPISGHDNLYWYRRVMGKEIKFLLHFVKESKQDESGMPNNRFLAERTGGTYSTLKVQPAELEDSGVYFCASSPRDRGGYTFGSGTRLTVV.